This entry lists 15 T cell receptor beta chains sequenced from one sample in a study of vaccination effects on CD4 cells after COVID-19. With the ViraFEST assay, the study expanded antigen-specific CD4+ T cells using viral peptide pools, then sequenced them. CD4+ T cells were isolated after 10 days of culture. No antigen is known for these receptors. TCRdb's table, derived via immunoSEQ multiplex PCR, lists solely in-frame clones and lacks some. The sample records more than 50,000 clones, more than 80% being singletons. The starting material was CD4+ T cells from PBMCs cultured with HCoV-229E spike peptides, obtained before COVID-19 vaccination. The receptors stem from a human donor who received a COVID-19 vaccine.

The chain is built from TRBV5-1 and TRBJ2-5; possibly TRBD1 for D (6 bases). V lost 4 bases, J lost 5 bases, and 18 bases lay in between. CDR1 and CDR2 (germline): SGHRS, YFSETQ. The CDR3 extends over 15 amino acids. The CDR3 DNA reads TGCGCCAGCAGCGCCTTGACAGGTGACGGGGAGACCCAGTACTTC. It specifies CASSALTGDGETQYF.

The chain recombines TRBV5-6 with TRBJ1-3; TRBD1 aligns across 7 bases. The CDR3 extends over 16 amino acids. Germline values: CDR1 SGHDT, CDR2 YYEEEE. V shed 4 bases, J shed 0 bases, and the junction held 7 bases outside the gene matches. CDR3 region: CASSLGTADSGNTIYF. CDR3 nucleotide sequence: TGTGCCAGCAGCCTCGGGACAGCGGACTCTGGAAACACCATATATTTT.

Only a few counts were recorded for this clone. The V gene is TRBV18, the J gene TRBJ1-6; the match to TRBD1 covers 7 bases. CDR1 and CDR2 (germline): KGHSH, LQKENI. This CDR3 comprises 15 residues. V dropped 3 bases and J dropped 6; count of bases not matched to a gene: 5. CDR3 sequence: CASSPYDRANSPLHF. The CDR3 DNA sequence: TGTGCCAGCTCACCGTATGACAGGGCTAATTCACCCCTCCACTTT. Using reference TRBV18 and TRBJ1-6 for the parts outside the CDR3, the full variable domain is NAGVMQNPRHLVRRRGQEARLRCSPMKGHSHVYWYRQLPEEGLKFMVYLQKENIIDESGMPKERFSAEFPKEGPSILRIQQVVRGDSAAYFCASSPYDRANSPLHFGNGTRLTVT.

Written as DNA, the CDR3 is TGTGCCAGTAGTATTTACCACCTCCCACCAGGTGACAACGTCCTGACTTTC. This encodes CASSIYHLPPGDNVLTF. This sequence joins TRBV19 and TRBJ2-6, with D uncertain. The V and J ends lost 3 bases and 9 bases respectively, with 21 bases between them. Germline CDR1 reads LNHDA; CDR2 reads SQIVND (reference sequence). This CDR3 spans 17 amino acids.

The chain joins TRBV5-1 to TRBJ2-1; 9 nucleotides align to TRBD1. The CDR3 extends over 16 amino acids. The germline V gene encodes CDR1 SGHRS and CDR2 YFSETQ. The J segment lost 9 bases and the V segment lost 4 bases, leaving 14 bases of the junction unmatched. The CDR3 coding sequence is TGCGCCAGCAGCCGGGATGGGACAGGGACGTTGGGTGAGCAGTTCTTC. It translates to CASSRDGTGTLGEQFF.

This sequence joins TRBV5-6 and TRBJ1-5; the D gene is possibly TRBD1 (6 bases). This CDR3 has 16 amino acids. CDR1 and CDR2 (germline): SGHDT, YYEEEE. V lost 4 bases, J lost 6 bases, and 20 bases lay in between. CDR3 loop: CASSRTTGIIAQPQHF. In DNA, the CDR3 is TGTGCCAGCAGCCGAACTACAGGGATAATTGCTCAGCCCCAGCATTTT.

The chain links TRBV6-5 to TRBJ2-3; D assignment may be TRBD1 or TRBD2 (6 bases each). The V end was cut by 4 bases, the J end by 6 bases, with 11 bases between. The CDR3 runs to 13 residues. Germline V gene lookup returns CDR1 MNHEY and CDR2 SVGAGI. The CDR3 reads CASSSPGGDTQYF. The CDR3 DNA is TGTGCCAGCAGTTCCCCCGGGGGCGATACGCAGTATTTT.

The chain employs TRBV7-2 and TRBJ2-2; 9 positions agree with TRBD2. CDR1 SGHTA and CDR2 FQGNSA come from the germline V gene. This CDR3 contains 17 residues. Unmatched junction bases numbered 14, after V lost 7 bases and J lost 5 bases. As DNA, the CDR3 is TGTGCCAGCACCCTATCCGCTAGCGGGGCCCCAACCGGGGAGCTGTTTTTT. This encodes CASTLSASGAPTGELFF.

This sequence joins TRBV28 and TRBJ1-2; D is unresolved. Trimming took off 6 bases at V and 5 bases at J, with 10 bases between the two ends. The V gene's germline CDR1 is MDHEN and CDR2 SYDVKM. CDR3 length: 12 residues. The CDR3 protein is CASSLRRYGYTF. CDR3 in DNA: TGTGCCAGCAGCCTTCGGAGATATGGCTACACCTTC.

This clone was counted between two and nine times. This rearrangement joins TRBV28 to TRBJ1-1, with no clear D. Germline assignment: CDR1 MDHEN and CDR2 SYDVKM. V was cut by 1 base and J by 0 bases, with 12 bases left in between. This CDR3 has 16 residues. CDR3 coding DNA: TGTGCCAGCAGTTTATCGGAGGCACGCTTGAACACTGAAGCTTTCTTT. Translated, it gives CASSLSEARLNTEAFF.

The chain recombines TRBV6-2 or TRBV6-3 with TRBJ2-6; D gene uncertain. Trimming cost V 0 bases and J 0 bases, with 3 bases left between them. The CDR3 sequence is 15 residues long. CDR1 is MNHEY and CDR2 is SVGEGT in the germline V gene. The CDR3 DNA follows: TGTGCCAGCAGTTACTCGGGCTCTGGGGCCAACGTCCTGACTTTC. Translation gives CASSYSGSGANVLTF.

CDR3 nucleotide sequence: TGTGCCAGCAGCCAAGATCGGCTAGCGGGGACATACAATGAGCAGTTCTTC. Protein product: CASSQDRLAGTYNEQFF. The chain combines TRBV3-1 (or the pseudogene TRBV3-2) with TRBJ2-1, with 9 bases lining up with TRBD2. This CDR3 spans 17 amino acids. V lost 0 bases, J lost 4 bases, and 7 bases stayed unmatched. Germline V gene data show CDR1 as LGHDT and CDR2 as YNNKEL (reference sequence).

DNA of the CDR3: TGCGCCAGCAGCTGGGGGGGGACAGGCCCCCAAGAGACCCAGTACTTC. It is translated as CASSWGGTGPQETQYF. This chain uses TRBV5-1 with TRBJ2-5; a weak D match, TRBD1 (8 bases). This CDR3 has 16 residues. Trimming removed 3 bases at V and 1 base at J, with 16 bases between. In germline, CDR1 is SGHRS, CDR2 YFSETQ.

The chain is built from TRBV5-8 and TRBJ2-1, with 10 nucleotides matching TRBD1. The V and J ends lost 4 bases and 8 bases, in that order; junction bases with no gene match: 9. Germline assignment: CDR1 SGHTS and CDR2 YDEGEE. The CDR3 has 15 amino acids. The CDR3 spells CASSGAGTGVHEQFF. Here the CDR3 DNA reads TGTGCCAGCAGCGGCGCCGGGACAGGGGTACATGAGCAGTTCTTC.

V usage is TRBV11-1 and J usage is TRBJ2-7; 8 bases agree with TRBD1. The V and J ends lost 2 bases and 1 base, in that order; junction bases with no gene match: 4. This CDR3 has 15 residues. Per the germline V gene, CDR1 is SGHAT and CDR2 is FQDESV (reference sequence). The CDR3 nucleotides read TGTGCCAGCAGCTTACAGACAGGGGTGTCCTACGAGCAGTACGTC. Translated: CASSLQTGVSYEQYV.